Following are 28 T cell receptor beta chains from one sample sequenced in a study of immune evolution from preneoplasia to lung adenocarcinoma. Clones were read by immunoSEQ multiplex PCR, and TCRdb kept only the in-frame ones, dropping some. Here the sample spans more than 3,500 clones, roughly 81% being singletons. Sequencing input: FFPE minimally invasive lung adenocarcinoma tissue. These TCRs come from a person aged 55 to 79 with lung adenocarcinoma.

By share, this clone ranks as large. DNA for the CDR3: TGTGCCAGCAGCTTGGGTCGTTACGGGGGTGGCCTGGGCTACACCTTC. Residues: CASSLGRYGGGLGYTF. The chain combines TRBV5-6 with TRBJ1-2; possibly TRBD1 for D (5 bases). CDR3 size: 16 residues. Germline V lookup: CDR1 SGHDT, CDR2 YYEEEE. The V gene lost 0 bases and the J gene lost 8 bases, with 20 bases spanning the gap. Full variable domain (outside the CDR3, taken from reference TRBV5-6 and TRBJ1-2): DAGVTQSPTHLIKTRGQQVTLRCSPKSGHDTVSWYQQALGQGPQFIFQYYEEEERQRGNFPDRFSGHQFPNYSSELNVNALLLGDSALYLCASSLGRYGGGLGYTFGSGTRLTVV.

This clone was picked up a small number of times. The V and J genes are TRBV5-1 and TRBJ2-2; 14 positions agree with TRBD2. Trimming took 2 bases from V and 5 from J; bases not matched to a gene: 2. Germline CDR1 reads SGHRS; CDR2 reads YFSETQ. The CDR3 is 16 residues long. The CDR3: CASSFRTSGGTGELFF. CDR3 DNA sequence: TGCGCCAGCAGCTTCAGGACTAGCGGGGGGACCGGGGAGCTGTTTTTT.

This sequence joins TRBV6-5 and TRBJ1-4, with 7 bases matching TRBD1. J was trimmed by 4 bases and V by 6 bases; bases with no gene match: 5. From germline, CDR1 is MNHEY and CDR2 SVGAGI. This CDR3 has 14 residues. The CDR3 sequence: CASSETGSNEKLFF. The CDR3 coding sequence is TGTGCCAGCAGCGAGACAGGGAGTAATGAAAAACTGTTTTTT.

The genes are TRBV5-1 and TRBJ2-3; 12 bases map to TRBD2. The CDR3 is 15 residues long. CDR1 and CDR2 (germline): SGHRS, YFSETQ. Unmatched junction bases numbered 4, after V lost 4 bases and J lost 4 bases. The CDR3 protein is CASSLGLAGSDTQYF. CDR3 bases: TGCGCCAGCAGCCTCGGACTAGCGGGGTCAGATACGCAGTATTTT. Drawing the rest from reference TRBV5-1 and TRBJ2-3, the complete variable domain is KAGVTQTPRYLIKTRGQQVTLSCSPISGHRSVSWYQQTPGQGLQFLFEYFSETQRNKGNFPGRFSGRQFSNSRSEMNVSTLELGDSALYLCASSLGLAGSDTQYFGPGTRLTVL.

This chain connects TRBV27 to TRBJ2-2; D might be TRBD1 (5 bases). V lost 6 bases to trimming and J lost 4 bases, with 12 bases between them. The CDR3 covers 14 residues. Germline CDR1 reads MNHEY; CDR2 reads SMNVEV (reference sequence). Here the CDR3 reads CASRPRGATGELFF. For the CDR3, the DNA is TGTGCCAGCAGACCACGTGGGGCCACCGGGGAGCTGTTTTTT.

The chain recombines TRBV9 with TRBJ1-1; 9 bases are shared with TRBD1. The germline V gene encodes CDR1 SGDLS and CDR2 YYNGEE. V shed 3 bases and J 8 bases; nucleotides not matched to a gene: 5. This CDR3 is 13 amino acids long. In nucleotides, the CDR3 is TGTGCCAGCAGCGACAAAGGACAGGGGGAAGCTTTCTTT. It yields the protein CASSDKGQGEAFF. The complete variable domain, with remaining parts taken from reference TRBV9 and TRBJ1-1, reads DSGVTQTPKHLITATGQRVTLRCSPRSGDLSVYWYQQSLDQGLQFLIQYYNGEERAKGNILERFSAQQFPDLHSELNLSSLELGDSALYFCASSDKGQGEAFFGQGTRLTVV.

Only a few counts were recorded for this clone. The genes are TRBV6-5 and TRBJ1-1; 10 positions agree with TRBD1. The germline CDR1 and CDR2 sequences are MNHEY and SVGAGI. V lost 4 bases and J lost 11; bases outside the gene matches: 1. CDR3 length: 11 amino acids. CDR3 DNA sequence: TGTGCCAGCAGTTCGGGACAGGGGGCTTTCTTT. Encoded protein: CASSSGQGAFF.

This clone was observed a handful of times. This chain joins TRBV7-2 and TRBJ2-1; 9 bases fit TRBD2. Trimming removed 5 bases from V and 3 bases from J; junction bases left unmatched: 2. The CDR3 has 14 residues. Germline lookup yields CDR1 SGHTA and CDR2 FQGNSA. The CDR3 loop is CASSPSGNYNEQFF. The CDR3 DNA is TGTGCCAGCAGCCCTAGCGGGAACTACAATGAGCAGTTCTTC.

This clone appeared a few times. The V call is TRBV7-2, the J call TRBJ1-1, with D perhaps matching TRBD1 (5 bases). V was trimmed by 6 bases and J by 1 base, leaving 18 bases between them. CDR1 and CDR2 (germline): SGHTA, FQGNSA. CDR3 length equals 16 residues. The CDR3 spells CASSKNLGLTNTEAFF. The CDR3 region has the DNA TGTGCCAGCAGTAAGAATCTGGGACTGACGAACACTGAAGCTTTCTTT.

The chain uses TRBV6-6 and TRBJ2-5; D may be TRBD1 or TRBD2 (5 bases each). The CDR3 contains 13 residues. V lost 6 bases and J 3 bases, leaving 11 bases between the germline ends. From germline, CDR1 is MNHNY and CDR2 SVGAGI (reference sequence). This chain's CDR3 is CASSNLGEETQYF. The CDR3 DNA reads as TGTGCCAGCAGCAACTTGGGGGAAGAGACCCAGTACTTC.

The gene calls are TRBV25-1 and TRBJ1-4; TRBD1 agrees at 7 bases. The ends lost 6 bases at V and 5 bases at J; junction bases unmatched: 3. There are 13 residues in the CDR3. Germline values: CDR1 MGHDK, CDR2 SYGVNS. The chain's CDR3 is CASRDRANEKLFF. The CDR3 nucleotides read TGTGCCAGCAGAGACAGGGCCAATGAAAAACTGTTTTTT.

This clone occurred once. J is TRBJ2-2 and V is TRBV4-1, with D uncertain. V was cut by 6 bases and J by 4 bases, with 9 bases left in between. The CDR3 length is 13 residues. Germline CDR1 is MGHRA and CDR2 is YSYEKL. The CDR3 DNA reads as TGCGCCAGCAGGCCGACGGGCACCGGGGAGCTGTTTTTT. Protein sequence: CASRPTGTGELFF.

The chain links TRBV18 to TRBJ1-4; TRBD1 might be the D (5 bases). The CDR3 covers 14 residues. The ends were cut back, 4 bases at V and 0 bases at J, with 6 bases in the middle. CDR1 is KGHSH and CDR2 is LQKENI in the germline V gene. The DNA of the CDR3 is TGTGCCAGCTCACTGACAGCAACTAATGAAAAACTGTTTTTT. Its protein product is CASSLTATNEKLFF.

The CDR3 spells CASSRTSGGEGDTQYF. CDR3 DNA: TGTGCCAGCAGCCGGACTAGCGGGGGGGAGGGAGATACGCAGTATTTT. This chain links TRBV7-3 with TRBJ2-3; TRBD2 matches 15 bases. The germline gives CDR1 SGHTA, CDR2 FQGTGA. V shed 5 bases, J shed 5 bases, and the junction held 5 bases outside the gene matches. This CDR3 contains 16 residues.

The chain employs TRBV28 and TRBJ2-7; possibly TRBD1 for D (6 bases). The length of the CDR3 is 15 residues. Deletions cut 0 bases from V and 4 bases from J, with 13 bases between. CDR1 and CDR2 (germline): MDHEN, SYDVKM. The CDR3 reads CASSLWEQGGYEQYF. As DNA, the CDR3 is TGTGCCAGCAGTTTATGGGAACAGGGTGGGTACGAGCAGTACTTC.

As DNA, the CDR3 is TGTGCCAGCAGCGTAGCAATGGGGTACGGCTACACCTTC. Amino acids: CASSVAMGYGYTF. This chain links TRBV9 with TRBJ1-2; no clear D gene. Germline CDR1 and CDR2: SGDLS and YYNGEE. This CDR3 comprises 13 residues. Trimming removed 0 bases from V and 8 bases from J, with 11 bases in between.

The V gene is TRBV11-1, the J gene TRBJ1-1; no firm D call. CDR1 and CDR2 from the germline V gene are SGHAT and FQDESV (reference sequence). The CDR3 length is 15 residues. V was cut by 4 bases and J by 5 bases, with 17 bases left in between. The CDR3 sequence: CASSWGEATRTEAFF. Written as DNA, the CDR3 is TGTGCCAGCAGCTGGGGTGAAGCCACGAGGACTGAAGCTTTCTTT.

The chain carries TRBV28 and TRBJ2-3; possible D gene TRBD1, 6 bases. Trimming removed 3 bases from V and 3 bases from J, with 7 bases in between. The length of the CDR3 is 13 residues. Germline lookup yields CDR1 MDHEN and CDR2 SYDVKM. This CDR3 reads CASSLRGTDTQYF. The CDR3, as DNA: TGTGCCAGCAGTTTGAGGGGGACAGATACGCAGTATTTT.

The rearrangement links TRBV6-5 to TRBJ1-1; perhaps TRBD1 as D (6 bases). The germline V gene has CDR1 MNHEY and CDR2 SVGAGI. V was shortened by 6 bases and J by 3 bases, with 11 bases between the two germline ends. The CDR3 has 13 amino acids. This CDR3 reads CASSLRQDTEAFF. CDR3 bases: TGTGCCAGCAGCCTCAGACAGGACACTGAAGCTTTCTTT.

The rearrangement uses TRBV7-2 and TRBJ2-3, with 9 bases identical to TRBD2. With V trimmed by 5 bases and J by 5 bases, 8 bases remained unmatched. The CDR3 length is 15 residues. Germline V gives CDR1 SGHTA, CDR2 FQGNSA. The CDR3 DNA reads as TGTGCCAGCAGCCGCGGGGGGGCTGGTTTAGATACGCAGTATTTT. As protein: CASSRGGAGLDTQYF.

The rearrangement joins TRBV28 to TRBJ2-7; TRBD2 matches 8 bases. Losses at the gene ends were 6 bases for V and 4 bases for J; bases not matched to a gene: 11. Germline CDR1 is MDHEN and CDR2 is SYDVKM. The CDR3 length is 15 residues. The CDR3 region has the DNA TGTGCCAGCAGACACCTCCGGGAGGGAGATTACGAGCAGTACTTC. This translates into CASRHLREGDYEQYF.

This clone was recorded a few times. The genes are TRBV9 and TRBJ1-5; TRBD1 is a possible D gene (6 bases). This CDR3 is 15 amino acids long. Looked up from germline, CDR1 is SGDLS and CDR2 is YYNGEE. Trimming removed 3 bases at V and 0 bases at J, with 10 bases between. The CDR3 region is CASSAGGHSNQPQHF. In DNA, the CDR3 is TGTGCCAGCAGCGCCGGGGGCCATAGCAATCAGCCCCAGCATTTT.

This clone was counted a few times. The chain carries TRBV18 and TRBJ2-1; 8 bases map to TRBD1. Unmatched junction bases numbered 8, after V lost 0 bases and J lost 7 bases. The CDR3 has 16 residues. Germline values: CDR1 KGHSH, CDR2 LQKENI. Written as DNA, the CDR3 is TGTGCCAGCTCACCACCGGCAGGGGGCGGTTGGAATGAGCAGTTCTTC. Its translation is CASSPPAGGGWNEQFF.

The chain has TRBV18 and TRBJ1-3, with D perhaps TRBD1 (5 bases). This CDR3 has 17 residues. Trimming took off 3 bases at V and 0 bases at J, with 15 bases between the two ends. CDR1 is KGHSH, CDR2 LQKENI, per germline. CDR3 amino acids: CASSPNLAGTSGNTIYF. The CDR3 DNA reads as TGTGCCAGCTCACCGAACCTGGCAGGGACCTCTGGAAACACCATATATTTT. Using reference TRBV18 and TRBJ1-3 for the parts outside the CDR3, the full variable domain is NAGVMQNPRHLVRRRGQEARLRCSPMKGHSHVYWYRQLPEEGLKFMVYLQKENIIDESGMPKERFSAEFPKEGPSILRIQQVVRGDSAAYFCASSPNLAGTSGNTIYFGEGSWLTVV.

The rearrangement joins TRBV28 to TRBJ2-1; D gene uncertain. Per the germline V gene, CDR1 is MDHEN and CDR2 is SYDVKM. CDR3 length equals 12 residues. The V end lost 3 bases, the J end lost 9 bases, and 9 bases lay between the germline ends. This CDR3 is CASSFASFEQFF. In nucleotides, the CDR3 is TGTGCCAGCAGTTTCGCCAGTTTTGAGCAGTTCTTC.

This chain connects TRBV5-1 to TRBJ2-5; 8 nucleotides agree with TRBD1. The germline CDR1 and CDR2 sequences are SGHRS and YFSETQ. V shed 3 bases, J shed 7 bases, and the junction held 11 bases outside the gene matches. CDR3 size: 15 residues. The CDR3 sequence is CASSSGQGGVVTQYF. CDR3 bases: TGCGCCAGCAGCTCCGGACAGGGTGGGGTTGTGACCCAGTACTTC.

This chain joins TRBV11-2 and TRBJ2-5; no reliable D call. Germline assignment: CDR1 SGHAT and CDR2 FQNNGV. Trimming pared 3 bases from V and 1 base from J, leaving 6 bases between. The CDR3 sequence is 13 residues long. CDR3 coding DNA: TGTGCCAGCAGCTTTAACAGCCAAGAGACCCAGTACTTC. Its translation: CASSFNSQETQYF. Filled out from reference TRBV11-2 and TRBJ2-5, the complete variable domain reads EAGVAQSPRYKIIEKRQSVAFWCNPISGHATLYWYQQILGQGPKLLIQFQNNGVVDDSQLPKDRFSAERLKGVDSTLKIQPAKLEDSAVYLCASSFNSQETQYFGPGTRLLVL.

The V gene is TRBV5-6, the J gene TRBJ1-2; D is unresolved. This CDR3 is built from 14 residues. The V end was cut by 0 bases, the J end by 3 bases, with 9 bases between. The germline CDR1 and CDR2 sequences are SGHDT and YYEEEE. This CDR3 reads CASSLGRLDYGYTF. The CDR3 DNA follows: TGTGCCAGCAGCTTGGGGAGGTTGGACTATGGCTACACCTTC.